The TCR beta chain described here comes from a study of OX40 agonist ivuxolimab in advanced cancers. Study-level background: The patients got ivuxolimab, which is an agonistic anti-OX40 (CD134) antibody.

Of note for this clone: Its antigen remains unknown.

The V and J ends lost 6 bases and 5 bases, in that order; junction bases with no gene match: 17. Germline CDR1 reads MDHEN; CDR2 reads SYDVKM. The CDR3 runs to 17 residues. Notes on the study in general: Among the lowest levels of clonal expansion were found in partial responders at 0.1-3.0 mg/kg.

Profiling relied on immunoSEQ multiplex PCR, and the TCRdb table lists in-frame clones only, not all of them. This sample carries some 79,000 clones, 90% to 95% of them seen once, and the ten largest clones take approximately 0.45%. J is TRBJ2-3 and V is TRBV28; TRBD2 matches 7 bases. The sequence was obtained from an adult with an advanced solid tumor such as melanoma, head and neck, liver or kidney cancer. Sample: CD4+ or CD8+ T cells sorted from blood, taken in a trial of the OX40 agonist ivuxolimab. For the CDR3, the DNA is TGTGCCAGCAGGGGAGCGGGAATAGGTTTTGGGGTAGATACGCAGTATTTT. As protein: CASRGAGIGFGVDTQYF.